This entry is about one TCR beta chain. No antigen is known for it. The CDR3 totals 18 residues. Per the germline V gene, CDR1 is SEHNR and CDR2 is FQNEAQ (reference sequence). Trimming cost V 5 bases and J 1 base; bases outside gene matches: 13. The data were taken from a study of blood T cells in healthy people across ages. Whole-study context: Capturing about one barcoded beta molecule per two T cells was achieved by template switching.

Study-wide points: Versus aged donors, long-lived donors had higher diversity and more naive CD4+ cells. PBMCs left unsorted prevented a conclusive naive versus antigen-experienced comparison.

For the second PCR, which ran for roughly 6 to 12 cycles, a sample-barcoded 5' primer and a J-beta primer mix were used. Through a template-switch adaptor with 12 random nucleotides, each cDNA molecule received a tag. TCRdb re-called the 5' RACE reads with MiXCR, one entry per CDR3 protein. This sample has about 1.8 million distinct CDR3 sequences, with about 49% found just once. The clonotype originates from a woman between 40 and 50 years old in good health. This rearrangement joins TRBV7-9 to TRBJ2-3; TRBD1 matches at 9 bases. The sample consisted of blood. CDR3 amino acids: CASSPLPGTGIGTDTQYF. CDR3 DNA: TGTGCCAGCAGCCCCCTCCCCGGGACAGGGATTGGCACAGATACGCAGTATTTT.